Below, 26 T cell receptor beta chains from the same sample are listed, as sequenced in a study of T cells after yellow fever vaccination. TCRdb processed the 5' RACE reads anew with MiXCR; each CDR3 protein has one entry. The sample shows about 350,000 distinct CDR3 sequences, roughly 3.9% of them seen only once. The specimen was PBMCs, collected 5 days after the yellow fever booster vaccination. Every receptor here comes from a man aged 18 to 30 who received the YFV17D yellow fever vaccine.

In DNA form, the CDR3 reads TGTGCCAGCAGTTACGGTAGGCCAAATCAAGCCTACGAGCAGTACTTC. This gives the protein CASSYGRPNQAYEQYF. The chain recombines TRBV6-5 with TRBJ2-7, with no clear D. CDR3 length: 16 amino acids. Trimming removed 2 bases from V and 2 bases from J, with 16 bases in between. The germline V gene has CDR1 MNHEY and CDR2 SVGAGI.

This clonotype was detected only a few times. The CDR3 here is CAWSSSGQGRQPQHF. The CDR3 bases are TGTGCCTGGAGCTCATCGGGACAGGGACGCCAGCCCCAGCATTTT. This sequence joins TRBV30 and TRBJ1-5; TRBD1 agrees at 9 bases. Germline V gene lookup returns CDR1 GTSNPN and CDR2 SVGIG (reference sequence). The CDR3 consists of 15 residues. Losses at the gene ends were 3 bases for V and 7 bases for J; bases not matched to a gene: 10.

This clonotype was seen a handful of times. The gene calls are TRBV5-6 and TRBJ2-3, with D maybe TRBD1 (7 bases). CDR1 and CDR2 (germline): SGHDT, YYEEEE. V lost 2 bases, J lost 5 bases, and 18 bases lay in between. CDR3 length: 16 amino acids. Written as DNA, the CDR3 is TGTGCCAGCAGCTTAACGACAGGGACTCGTGGAGATACGCAGTATTTT. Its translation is CASSLTTGTRGDTQYF.

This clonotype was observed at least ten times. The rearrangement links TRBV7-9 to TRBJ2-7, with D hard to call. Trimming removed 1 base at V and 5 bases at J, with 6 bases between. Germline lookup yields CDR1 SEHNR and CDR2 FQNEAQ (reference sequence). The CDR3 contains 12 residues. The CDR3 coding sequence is TGTGCCAGCAGCTTAGAGTCCCACGAGCAGTACGTC. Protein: CASSLESHEQYV.

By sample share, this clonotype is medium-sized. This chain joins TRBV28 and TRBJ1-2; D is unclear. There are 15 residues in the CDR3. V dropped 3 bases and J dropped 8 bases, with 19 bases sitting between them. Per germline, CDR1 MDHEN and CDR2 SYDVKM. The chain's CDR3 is CASSLIPGPSGGYTF. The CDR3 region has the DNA TGTGCCAGCAGTTTGATCCCCGGTCCGAGTGGCGGCTACACCTTC.

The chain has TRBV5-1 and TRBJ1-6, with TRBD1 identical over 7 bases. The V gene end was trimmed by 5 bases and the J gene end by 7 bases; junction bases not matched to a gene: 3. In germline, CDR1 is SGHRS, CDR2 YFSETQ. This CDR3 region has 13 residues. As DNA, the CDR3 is TGCGCCAGCAGGGGACAGCCAAATTCACCCCTCCACTTT. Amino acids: CASRGQPNSPLHF.

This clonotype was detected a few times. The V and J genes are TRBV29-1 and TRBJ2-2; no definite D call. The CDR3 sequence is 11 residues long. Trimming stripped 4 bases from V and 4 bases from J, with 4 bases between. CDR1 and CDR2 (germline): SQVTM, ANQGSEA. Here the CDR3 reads CSVGSTGELFF. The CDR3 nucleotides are TGCAGCGTTGGCAGCACCGGGGAGCTGTTTTTT.

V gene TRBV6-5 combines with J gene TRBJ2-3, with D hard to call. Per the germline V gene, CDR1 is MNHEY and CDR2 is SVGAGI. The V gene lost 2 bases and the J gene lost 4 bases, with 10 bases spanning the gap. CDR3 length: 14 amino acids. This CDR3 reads CASSYIRVPDTQYF. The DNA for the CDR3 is TGTGCCAGCAGTTACATAAGGGTCCCAGATACGCAGTATTTT.

CDR3 amino acids: CASSSGQHNSPLHF. CDR3 sequence (DNA): TGTGCCAGCAGTTCGGGACAGCATAATTCACCCCTCCACTTT. The genes are TRBV28 and TRBJ1-6; 7 nucleotides align to TRBD1. The trim removed 4 bases at V and 5 bases at J, leaving 2 bases unmatched. Germline loops: CDR1 MDHEN, CDR2 SYDVKM. The CDR3 loop spans 14 amino acids.

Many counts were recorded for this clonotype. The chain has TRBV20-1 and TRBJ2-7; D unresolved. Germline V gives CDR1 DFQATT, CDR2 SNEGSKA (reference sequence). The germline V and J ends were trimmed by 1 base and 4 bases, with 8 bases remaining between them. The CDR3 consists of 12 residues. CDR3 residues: CSARAAGYEQYF. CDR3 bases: TGCAGTGCTAGAGCAGCTGGATACGAGCAGTACTTC.

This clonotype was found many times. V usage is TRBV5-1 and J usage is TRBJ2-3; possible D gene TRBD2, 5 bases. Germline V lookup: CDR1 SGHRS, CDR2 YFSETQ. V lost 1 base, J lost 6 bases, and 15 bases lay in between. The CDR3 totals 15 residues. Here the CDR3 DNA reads TGCGCCAGCAGCTTGATAGGGCGGGTGGAGGATACGCAGTATTTT. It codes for CASSLIGRVEDTQYF.

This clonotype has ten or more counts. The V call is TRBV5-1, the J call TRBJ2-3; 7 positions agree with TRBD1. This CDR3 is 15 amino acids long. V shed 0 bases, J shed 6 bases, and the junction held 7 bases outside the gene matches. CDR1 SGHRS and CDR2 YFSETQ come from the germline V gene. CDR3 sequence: CASSLEDRVGDTQYF. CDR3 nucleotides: TGCGCCAGCAGCTTGGAAGACAGGGTCGGGGATACGCAGTATTTT.

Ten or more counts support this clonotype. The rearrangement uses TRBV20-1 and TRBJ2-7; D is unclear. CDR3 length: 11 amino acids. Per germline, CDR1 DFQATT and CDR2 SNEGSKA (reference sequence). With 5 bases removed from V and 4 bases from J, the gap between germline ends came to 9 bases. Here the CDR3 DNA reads TGCAGTGCTGCACAGAGATACGAGCAGTACGTC. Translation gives CSAAQRYEQYV.

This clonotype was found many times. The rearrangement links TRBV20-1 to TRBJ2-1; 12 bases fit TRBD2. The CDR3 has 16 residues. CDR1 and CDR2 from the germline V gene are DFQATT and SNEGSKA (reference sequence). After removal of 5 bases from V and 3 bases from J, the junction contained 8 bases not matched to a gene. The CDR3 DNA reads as TGCAGTGCTCCTCCAAGGACTAGCGGGGACTACAATGAGCAGTTCTTC. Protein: CSAPPRTSGDYNEQFF.

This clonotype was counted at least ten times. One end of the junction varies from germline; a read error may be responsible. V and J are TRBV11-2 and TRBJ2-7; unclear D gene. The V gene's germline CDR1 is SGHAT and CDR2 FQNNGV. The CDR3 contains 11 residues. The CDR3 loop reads CASSLGGMSIF. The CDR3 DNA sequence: TGTGCCAGCAGCTTAGGGGGAATGAGTATCTTC.

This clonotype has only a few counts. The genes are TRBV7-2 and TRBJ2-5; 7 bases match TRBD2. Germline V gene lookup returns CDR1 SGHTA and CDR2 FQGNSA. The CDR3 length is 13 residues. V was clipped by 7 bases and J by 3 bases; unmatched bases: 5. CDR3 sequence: CASKRTREETQYF. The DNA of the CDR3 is TGTGCCAGCAAAAGGACTAGGGAAGAGACCCAGTACTTC.

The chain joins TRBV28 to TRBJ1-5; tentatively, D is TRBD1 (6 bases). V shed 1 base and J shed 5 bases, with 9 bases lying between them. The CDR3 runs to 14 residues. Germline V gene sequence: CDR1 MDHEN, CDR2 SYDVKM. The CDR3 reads CASSLFGGDQPQHF. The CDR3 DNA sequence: TGTGCCAGCAGTTTATTTGGGGGCGATCAGCCCCAGCATTTT.

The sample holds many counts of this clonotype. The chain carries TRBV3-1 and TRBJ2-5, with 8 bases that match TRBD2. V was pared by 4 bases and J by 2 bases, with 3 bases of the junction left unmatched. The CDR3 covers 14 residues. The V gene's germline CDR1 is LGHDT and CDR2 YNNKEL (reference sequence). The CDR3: CASSRGLEQETQYF. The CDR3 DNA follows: TGTGCCAGCAGCCGGGGACTAGAGCAAGAGACCCAGTACTTC.

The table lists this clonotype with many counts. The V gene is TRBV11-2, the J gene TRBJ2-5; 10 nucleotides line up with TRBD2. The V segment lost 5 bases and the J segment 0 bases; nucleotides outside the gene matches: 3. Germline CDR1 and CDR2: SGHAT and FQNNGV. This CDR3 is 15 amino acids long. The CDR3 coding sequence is TGTGCCAGCAGCGTAAGCGGGGGGGACCAAGAGACCCAGTACTTC. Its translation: CASSVSGGDQETQYF.

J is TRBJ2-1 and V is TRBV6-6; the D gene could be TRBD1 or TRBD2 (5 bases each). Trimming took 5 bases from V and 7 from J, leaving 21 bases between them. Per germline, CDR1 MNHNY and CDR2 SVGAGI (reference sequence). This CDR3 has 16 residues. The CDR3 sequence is CASSLAGTETLNEQFF. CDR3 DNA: TGTGCCAGCAGTCTGGCCGGGACCGAAACCTTAAATGAGCAGTTCTTC.

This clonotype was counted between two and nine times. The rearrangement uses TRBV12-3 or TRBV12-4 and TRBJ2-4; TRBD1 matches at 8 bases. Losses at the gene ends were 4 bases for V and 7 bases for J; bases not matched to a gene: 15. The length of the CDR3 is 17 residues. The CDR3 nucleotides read TGTGCCAGCAGTTCTATTGGACAGGGCGTGAGGAGGAACATTCAGTACTTC. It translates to CASSSIGQGVRRNIQYF.

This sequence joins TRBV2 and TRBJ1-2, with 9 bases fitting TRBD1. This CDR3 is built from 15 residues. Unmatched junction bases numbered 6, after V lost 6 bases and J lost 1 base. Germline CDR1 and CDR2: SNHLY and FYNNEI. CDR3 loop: CASRPGQGLNYGYTF. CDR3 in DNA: TGTGCCAGCAGACCGGGACAGGGCCTTAACTATGGCTACACCTTC.

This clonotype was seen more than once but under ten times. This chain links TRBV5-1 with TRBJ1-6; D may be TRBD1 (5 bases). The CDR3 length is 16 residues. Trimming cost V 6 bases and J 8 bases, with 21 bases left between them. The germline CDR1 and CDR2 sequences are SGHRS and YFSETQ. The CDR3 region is CASKLGAGGGDSPLHF. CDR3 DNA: TGCGCCAGCAAGCTTGGGGCCGGTGGCGGGGATTCACCCCTCCACTTT.

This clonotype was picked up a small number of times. The CDR3 spells CSARPRTGYETQYF. Here the CDR3 DNA reads TGCAGTGCTAGACCCCGGACAGGGTACGAGACCCAGTACTTC. The chain carries TRBV20-1 and TRBJ2-5; 8 nucleotides match TRBD1. Germline V gene lookup returns CDR1 DFQATT and CDR2 SNEGSKA (reference sequence). The CDR3 is made up of 14 amino acids. Unmatched junction bases numbered 7, after V lost 2 bases and J lost 5 bases.

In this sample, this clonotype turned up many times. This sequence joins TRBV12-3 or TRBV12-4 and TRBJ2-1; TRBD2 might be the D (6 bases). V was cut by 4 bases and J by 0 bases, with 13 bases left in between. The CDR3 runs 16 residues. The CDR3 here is CASSSPGVSSYNEQFF. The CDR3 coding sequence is TGTGCCAGCAGTTCTCCGGGGGTGAGCTCCTACAATGAGCAGTTCTTC.

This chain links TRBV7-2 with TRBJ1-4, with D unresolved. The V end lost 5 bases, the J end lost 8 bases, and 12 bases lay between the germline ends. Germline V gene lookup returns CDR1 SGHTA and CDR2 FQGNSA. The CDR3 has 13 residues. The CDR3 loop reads CASSKTLKEKLFF. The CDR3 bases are TGTGCCAGCAGCAAGACCTTAAAGGAAAAACTGTTTTTT.